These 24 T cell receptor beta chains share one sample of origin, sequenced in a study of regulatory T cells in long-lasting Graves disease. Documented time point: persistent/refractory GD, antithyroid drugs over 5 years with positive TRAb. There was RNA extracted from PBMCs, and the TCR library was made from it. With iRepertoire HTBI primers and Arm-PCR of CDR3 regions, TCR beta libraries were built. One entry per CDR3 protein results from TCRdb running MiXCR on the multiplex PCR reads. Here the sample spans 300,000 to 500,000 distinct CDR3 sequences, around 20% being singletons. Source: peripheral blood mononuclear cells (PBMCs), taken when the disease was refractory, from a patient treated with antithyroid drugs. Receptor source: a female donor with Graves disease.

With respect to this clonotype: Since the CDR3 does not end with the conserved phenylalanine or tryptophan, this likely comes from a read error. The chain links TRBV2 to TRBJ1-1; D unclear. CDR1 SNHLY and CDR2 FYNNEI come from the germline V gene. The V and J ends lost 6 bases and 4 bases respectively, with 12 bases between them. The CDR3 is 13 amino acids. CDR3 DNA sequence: TGTGCCAGCAGCCTGGACGGAGCCACTGAAGCTTTCCTT. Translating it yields CASSLDGATEAFL.

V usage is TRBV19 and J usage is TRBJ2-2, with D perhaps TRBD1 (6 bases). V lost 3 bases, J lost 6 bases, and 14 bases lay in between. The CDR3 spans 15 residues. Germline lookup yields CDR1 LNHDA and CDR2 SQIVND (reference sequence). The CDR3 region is CASSISGTLSGELFF. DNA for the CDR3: TGTGCCAGTAGTATCTCCGGGACACTCTCCGGGGAGCTGTTTTTT.

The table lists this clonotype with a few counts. CDR3 loop: CSASLLAGGGTGELFF. CDR3 DNA sequence: TGCAGTGCTAGTTTATTAGCGGGAGGTGGGACCGGGGAGCTGTTTTTT. V is TRBV20-1 and J is TRBJ2-2, with 10 bases that match TRBD2. The CDR3 is 16 residues long. V lost 3 bases to trimming and J lost 5 bases; unmatched junction nucleotides: 9. Germline V gene sequence: CDR1 DFQATT, CDR2 SNEGSKA (reference sequence).

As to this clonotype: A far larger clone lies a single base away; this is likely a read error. CDR3 DNA sequence: TGTGCCAGCAGCCCGGGACAACGGGAGACCCAGTGCTTC. Translated: CASSPGQRETQCF. This chain connects TRBV7-2 to TRBJ2-5; the D gene could be TRBD1 or TRBD2 (6 bases each). This CDR3 has 13 residues. The germline gives CDR1 SGHTA, CDR2 FQGNSA.

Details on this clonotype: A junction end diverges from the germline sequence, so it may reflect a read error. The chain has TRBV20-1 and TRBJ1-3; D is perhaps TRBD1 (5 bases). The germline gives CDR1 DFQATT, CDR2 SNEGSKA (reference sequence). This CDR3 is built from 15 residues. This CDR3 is CSAREGEGSGNTIYF. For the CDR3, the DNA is TGCAGTGCCAGAGAGGGTGAGGGGTCTGGAAACACCATATATTTT.

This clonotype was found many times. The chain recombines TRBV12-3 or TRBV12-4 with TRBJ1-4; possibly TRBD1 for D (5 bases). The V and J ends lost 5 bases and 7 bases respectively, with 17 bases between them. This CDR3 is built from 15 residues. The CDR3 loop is CASSHPGPTGEKLFF. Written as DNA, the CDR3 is TGTGCCAGCAGTCACCCGGGACCGACCGGTGAAAAACTGTTTTTT.

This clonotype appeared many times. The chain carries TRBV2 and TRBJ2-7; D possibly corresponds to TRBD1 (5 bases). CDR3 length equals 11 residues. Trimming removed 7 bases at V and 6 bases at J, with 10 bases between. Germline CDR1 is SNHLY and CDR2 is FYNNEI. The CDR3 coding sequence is TGTGCCAGCATGGTAGGGGCCGAGCAGTACTTC. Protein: CASMVGAEQYF.

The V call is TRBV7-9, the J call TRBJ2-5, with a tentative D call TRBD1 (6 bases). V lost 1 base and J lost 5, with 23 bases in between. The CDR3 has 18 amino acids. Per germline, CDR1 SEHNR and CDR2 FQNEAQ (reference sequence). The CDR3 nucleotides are TGTGCCAGCAGCTTAGGAAGGGAATACCGGGACACCGGGGAGACCCAGTACTTC. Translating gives CASSLGREYRDTGETQYF.

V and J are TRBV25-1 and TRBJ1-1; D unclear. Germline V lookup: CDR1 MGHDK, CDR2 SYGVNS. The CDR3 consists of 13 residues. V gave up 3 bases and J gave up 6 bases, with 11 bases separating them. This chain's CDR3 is CASSDGGRAEAFF. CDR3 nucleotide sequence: TGTGCCAGCAGTGACGGCGGACGGGCTGAAGCTTTCTTT.

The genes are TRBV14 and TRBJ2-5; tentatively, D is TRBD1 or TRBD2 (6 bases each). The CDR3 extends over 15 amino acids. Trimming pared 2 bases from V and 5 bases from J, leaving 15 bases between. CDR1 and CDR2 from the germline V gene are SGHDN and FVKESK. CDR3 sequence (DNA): TGTGCCAGCAGCCAATCCAGGGGAGGAGGGGAGACCCAGTACTTC. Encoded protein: CASSQSRGGGETQYF.

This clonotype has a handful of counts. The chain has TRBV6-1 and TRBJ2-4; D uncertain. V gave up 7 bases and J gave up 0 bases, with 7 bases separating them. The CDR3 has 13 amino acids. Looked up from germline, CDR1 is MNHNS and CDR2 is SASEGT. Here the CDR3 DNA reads TGTGCCAGCAATAGGGAAGCCAAAAACATTCAGTACTTC. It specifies CASNREAKNIQYF.

DNA for the CDR3: TGTGCCAGTCTGCTGAGGACAGGATCGAATCAGCCCCAGCATTTT. This sequence encodes CASLLRTGSNQPQHF. The chain recombines TRBV19 with TRBJ1-5; 7 bases fit TRBD1. The CDR3 is 15 residues long. The V and J ends lost 8 bases and 4 bases, in that order; junction bases with no gene match: 11. Germline V gene sequence: CDR1 LNHDA, CDR2 SQIVND (reference sequence).

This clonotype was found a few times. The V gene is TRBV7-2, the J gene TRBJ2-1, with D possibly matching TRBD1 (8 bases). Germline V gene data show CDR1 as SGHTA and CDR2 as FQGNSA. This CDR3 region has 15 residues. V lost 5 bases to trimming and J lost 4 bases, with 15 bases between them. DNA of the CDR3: TGTGCCAGCAGCCGCGACAGGGGAGGGTACAATGAGCAGTTCTTC. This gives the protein CASSRDRGGYNEQFF.

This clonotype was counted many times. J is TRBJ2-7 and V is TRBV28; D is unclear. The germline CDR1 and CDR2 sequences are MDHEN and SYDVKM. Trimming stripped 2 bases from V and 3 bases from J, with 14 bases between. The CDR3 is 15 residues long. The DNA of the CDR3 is TGTGCCAGCAGTTTAATTAGGGCCCAACACTACGAGCAGTACTTC. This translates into CASSLIRAQHYEQYF.

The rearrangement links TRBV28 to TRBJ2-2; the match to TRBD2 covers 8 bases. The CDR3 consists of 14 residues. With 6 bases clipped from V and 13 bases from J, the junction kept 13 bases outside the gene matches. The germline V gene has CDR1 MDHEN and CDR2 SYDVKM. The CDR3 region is CASRLGLDRRALFF. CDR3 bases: TGTGCCAGCAGGCTGGGACTAGATCGCCGTGCGCTGTTTTTT.

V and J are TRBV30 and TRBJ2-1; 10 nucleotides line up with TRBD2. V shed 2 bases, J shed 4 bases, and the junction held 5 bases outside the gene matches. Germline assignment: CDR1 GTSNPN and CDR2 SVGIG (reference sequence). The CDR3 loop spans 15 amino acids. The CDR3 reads CAWSPGLAEYNEQFF. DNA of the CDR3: TGTGCCTGGAGTCCCGGACTAGCGGAGTACAATGAGCAGTTCTTC.

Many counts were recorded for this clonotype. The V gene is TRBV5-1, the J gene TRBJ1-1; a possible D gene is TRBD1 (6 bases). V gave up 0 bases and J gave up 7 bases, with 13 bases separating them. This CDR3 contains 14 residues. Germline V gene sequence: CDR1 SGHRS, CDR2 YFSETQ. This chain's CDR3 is CASSLDHRANEAFF. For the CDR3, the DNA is TGCGCCAGCAGCTTGGATCACAGGGCTAATGAAGCTTTCTTT.

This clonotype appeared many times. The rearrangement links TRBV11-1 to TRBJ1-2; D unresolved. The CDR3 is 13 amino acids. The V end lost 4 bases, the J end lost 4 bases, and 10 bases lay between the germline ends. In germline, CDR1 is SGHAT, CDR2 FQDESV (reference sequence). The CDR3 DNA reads TGTGCCAGCAGCTCGAGCGGATTCTATGGCTACACCTTC. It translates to CASSSSGFYGYTF.

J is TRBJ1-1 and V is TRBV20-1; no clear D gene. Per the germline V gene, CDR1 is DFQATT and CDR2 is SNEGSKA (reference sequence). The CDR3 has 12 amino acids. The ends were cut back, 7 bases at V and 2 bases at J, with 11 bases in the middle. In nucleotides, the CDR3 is TGCAGTGGTCAGACCGAAAACACTGAAGCTTTCTTT. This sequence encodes CSGQTENTEAFF.

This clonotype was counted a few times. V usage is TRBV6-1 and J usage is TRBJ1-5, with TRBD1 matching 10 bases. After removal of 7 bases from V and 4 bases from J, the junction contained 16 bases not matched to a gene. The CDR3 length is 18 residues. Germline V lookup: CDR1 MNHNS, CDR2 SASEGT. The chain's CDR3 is CASIPASGTGVGNQPQHF. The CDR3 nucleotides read TGTGCCAGCATCCCCGCCTCCGGGACAGGGGTGGGTAATCAGCCCCAGCATTTT.

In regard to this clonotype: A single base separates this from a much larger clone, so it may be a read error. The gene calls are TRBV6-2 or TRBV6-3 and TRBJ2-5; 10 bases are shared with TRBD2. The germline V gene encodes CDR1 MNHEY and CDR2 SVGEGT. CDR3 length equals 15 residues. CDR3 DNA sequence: TGTGCCAGCAGACCCAGCGGGAGGGCCGCGGAGACCCAGTGCTTC. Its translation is CASRPSGRAAETQCF.

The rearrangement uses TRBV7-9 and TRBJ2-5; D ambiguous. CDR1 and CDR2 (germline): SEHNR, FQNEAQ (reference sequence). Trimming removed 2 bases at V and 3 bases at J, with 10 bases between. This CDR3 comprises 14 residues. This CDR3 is CASSLSGIKETQYF. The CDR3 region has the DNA TGTGCCAGCAGCTTATCTGGGATCAAAGAGACCCAGTACTTC.

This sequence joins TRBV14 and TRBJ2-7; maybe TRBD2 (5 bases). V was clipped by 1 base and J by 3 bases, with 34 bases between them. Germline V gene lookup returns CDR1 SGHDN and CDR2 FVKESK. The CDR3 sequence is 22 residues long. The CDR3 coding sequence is TGTGCCAGCAGCCAAGGACCTACCTCGACGCATACAGTGTTTTGGAGCGGCTACGAGCAGTACTTC. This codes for CASSQGPTSTHTVFWSGYEQYF.

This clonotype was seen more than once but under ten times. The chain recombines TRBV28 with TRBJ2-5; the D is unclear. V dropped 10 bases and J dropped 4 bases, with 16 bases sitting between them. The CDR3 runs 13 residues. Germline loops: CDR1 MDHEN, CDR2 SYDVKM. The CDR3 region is CATADNKGETQYF. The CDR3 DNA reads TGTGCCACCGCTGACAACAAGGGAGAGACCCAGTACTTC. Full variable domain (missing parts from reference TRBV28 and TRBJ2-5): DVKVTQSSRYLVKRTGEKVFLECVQDMDHENMFWYRQDPGLGLRLIYFSYDVKMKEKGDIPEGYSVSREKKERFSLILESASTNQTSMYLCATADNKGETQYFGPGTRLLVL.